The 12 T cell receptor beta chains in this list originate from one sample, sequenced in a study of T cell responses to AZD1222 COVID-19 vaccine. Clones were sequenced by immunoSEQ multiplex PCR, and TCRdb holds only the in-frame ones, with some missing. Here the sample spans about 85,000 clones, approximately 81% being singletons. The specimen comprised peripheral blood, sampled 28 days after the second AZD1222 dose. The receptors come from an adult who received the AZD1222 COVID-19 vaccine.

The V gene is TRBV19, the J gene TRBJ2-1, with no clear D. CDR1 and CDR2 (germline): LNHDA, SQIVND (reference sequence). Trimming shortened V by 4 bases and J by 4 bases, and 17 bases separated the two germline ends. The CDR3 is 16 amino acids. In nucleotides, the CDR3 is TGTGCCAGTAGTAGATACCGGGTCTACCCTTACAATGAGCAGTTCTTC. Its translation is CASSRYRVYPYNEQFF.

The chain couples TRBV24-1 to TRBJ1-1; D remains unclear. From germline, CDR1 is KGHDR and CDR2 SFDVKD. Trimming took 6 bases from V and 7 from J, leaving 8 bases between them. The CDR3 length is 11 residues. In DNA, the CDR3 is TGTGCCACCAGTAATGGACGTGAAGCTTTCTTT. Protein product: CATSNGREAFF.

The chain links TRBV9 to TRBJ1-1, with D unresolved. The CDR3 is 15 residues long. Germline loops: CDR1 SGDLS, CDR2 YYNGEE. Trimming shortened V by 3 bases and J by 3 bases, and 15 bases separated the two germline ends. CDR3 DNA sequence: TGTGCCAGCAGCGCCCCTGGACGGGGAGACACTGAAGCTTTCTTT. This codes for CASSAPGRGDTEAFF. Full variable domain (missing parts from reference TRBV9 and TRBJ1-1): DSGVTQTPKHLITATGQRVTLRCSPRSGDLSVYWYQQSLDQGLQFLIQYYNGEERAKGNILERFSAQQFPDLHSELNLSSLELGDSALYFCASSAPGRGDTEAFFGQGTRLTVV.

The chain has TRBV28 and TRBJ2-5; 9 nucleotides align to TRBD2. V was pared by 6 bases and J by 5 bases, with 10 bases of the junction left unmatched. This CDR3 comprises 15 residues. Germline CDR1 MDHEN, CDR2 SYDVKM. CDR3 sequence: CASSLATSGGETQYF. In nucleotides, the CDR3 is TGTGCCAGCAGCCTTGCGACTAGCGGAGGGGAGACCCAGTACTTC. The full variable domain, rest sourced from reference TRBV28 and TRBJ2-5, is DVKVTQSSRYLVKRTGEKVFLECVQDMDHENMFWYRQDPGLGLRLIYFSYDVKMKEKGDIPEGYSVSREKKERFSLILESASTNQTSMYLCASSLATSGGETQYFGPGTRLLVL.

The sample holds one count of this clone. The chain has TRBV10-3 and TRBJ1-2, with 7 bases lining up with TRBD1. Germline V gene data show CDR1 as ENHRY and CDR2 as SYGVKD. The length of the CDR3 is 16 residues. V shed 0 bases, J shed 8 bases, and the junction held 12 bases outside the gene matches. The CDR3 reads CAISESGFEGADGYTF. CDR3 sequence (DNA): TGTGCCATCAGTGAGTCTGGGTTCGAGGGGGCGGACGGCTACACCTTC.

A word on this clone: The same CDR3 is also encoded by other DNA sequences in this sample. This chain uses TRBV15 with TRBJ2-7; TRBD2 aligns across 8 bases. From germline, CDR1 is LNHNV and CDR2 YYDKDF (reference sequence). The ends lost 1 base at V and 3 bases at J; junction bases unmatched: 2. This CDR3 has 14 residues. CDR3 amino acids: CATSRAGGNYEQYF. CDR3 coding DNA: TGTGCCACCAGCAGAGCGGGGGGGAACTACGAGCAGTACTTC.

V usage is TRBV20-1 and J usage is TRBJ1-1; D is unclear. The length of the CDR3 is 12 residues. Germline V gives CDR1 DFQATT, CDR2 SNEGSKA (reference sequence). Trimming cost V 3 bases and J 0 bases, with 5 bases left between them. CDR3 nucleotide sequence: TGCAGTGCTAGTCCGGTGAACACTGAAGCTTTCTTT. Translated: CSASPVNTEAFF.

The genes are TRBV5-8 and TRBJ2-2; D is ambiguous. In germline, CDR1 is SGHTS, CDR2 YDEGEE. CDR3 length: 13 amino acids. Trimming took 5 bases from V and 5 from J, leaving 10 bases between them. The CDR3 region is CASRWTLTGELFF. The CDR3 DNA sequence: TGTGCCAGCAGATGGACGCTAACCGGGGAGCTGTTTTTT.

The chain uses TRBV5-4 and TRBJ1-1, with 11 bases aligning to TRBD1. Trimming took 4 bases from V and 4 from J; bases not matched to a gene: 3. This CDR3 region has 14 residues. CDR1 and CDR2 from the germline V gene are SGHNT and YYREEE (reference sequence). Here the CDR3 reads CASSRTGGVTEAFF. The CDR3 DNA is TGTGCCAGCAGCCGGACAGGGGGCGTCACTGAAGCTTTCTTT.

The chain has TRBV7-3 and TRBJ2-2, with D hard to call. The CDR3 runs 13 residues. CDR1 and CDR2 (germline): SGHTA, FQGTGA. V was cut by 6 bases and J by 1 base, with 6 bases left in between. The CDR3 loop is CASSQWNTGELFF. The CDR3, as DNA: TGTGCCAGCAGTCAGTGGAACACCGGGGAGCTGTTTTTT.

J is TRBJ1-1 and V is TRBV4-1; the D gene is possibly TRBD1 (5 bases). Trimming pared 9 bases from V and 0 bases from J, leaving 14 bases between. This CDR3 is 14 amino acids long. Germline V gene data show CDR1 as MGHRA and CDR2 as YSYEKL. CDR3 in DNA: TGCGCCAGTAGGGGACCGACAGTGAACACTGAAGCTTTCTTT. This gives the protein CASRGPTVNTEAFF.

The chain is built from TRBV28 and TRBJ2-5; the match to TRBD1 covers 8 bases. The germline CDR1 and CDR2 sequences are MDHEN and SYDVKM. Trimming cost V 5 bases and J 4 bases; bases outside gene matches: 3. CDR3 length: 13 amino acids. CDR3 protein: CASSQTGGETQYF. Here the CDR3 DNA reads TGTGCCAGCAGTCAAACAGGGGGAGAGACCCAGTACTTC.